The subject of this entry is one T cell receptor (beta chain). Its cognate antigen is unknown. At one of its ends the junction is not consistent with the germline gene, which may arise from a read error. The data were obtained in a study of graft-versus-host responses after intestinal transplantation. The CDR3 spans 17 residues. Germline loops: CDR1 SSHAT, CDR2 FNYEAQ (reference sequence). Some clones are missing from TCRdb's copy, which holds only in-frame ones; the method was immunoSEQ multiplex PCR. The sample contains more than 90,000 clones, more than 80% of which appear only once. Here the sequenced sample was unstimulated CD4+ T cells sorted from spleen or lymph node cells, taken before transplant. The chain uses TRBV7-7 and TRBJ2-5; 15 bases agree with TRBD2. The source of this sequence is a human donor who was the organ donor for an intestinal transplant. CDR3 in amino acids: CASSLLGLAGGSETQYF. Here the CDR3 DNA reads TGTGCTAGCAGCTTATTGGGACTAGCGGGAGGTTCGGAGACCCAGTACTTC.